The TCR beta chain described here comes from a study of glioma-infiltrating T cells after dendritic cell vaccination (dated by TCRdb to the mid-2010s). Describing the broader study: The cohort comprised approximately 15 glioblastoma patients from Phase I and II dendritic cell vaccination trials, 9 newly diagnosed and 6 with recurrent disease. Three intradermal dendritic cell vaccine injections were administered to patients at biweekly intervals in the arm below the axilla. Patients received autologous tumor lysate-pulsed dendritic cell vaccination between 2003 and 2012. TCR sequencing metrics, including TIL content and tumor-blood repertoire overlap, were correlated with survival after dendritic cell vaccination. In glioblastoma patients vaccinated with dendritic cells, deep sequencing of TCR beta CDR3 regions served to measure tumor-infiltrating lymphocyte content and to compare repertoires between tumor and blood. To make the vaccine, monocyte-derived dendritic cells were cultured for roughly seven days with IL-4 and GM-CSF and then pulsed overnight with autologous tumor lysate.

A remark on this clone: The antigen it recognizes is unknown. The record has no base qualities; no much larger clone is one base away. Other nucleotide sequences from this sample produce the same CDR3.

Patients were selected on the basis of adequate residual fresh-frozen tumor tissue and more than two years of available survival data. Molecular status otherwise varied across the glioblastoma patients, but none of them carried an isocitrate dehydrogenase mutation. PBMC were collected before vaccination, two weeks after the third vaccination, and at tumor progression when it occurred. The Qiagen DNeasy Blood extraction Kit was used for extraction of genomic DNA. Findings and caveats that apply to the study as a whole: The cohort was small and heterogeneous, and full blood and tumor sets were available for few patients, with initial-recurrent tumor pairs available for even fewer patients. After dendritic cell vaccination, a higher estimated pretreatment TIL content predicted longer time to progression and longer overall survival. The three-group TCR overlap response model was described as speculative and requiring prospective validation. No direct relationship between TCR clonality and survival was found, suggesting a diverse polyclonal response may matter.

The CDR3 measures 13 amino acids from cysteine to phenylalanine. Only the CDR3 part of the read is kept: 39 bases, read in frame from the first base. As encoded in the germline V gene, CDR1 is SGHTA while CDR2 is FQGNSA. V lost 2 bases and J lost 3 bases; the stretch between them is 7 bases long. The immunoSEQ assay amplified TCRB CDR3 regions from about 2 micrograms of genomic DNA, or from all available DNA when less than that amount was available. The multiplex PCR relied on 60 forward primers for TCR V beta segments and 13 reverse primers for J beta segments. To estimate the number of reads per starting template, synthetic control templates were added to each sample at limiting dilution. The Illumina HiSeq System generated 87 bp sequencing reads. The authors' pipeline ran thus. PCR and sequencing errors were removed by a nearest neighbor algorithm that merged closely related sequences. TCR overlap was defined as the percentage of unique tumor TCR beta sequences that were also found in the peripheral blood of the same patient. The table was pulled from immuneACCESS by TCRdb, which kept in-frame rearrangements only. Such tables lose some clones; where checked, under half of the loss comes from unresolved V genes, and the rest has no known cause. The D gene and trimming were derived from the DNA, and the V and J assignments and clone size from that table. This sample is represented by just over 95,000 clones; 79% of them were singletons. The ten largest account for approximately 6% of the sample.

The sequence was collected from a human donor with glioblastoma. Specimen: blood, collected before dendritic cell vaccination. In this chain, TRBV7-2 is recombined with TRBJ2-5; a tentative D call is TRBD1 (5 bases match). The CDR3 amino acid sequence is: CASSLSREETQYF. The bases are TGTGCCAGCAGCTTAAGCAGGGAAGAGACCCAGTACTTC.